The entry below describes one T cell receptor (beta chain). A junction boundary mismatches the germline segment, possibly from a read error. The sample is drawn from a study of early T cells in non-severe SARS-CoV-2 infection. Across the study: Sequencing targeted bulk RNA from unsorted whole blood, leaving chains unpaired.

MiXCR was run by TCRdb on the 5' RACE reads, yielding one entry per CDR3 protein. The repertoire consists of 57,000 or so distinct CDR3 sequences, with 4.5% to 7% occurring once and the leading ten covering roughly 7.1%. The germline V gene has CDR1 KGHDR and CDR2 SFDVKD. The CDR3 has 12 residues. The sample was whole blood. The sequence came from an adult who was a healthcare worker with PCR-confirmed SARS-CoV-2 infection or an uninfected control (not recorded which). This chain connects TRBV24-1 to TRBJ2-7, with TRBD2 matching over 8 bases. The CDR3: CVTSGSGYEQYF. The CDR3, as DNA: TGTGTCACCAGCGGGAGTGGCTACGAGCAGTACTTC.